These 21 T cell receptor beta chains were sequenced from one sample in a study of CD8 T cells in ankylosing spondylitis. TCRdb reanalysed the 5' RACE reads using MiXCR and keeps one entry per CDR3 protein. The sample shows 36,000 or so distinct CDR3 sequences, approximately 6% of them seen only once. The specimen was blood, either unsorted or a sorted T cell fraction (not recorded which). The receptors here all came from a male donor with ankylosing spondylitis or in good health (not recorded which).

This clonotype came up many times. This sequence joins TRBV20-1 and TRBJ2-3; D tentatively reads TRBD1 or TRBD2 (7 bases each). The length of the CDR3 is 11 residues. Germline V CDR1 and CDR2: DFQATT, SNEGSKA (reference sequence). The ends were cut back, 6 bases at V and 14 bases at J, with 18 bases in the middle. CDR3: CSAQREGARYF. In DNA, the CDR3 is TGCAGTGCCCAGAGGGAGGGGGCCCGGTATTTT.

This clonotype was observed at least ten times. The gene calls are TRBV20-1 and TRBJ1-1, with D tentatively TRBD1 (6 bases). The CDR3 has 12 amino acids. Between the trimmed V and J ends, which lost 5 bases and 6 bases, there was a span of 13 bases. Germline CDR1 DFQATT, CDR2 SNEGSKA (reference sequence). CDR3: CSAEIGGAEAFF. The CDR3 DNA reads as TGCAGTGCTGAGATAGGGGGGGCTGAAGCTTTCTTT.

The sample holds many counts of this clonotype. The DNA for the CDR3 is TGTGCCAGCACAGGGGCCGGTCAGCCCCAGCATTTT. As protein: CASTGAGQPQHF. This chain uses TRBV12-3 or TRBV12-4 with TRBJ1-5, with a weak D call TRBD1 (6 bases). The CDR3 length is 12 residues. V was shortened by 7 bases and J by 6 bases, with 10 bases between the two germline ends.

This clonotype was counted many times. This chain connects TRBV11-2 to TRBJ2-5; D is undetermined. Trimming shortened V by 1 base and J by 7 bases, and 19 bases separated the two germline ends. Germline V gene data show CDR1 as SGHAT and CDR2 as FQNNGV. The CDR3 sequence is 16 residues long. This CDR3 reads CASSLADDRFLGTQYF. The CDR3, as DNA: TGTGCCAGCAGCTTAGCCGATGACCGGTTTCTTGGGACCCAGTACTTC.

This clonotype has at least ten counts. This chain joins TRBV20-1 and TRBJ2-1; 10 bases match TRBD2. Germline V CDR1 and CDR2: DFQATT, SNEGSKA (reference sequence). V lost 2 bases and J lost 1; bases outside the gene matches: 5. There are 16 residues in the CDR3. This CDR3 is CSARSSGGASYNEQFF. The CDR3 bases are TGCAGTGCTAGATCGAGCGGGGGGGCGTCCTACAATGAGCAGTTCTTC.

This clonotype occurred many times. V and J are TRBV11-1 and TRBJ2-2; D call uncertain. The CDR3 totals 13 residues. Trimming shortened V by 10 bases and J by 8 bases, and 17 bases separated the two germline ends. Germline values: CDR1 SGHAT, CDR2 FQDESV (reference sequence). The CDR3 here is CATSTIPPGELFF. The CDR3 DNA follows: TGTGCCACATCTACGATCCCACCGGGGGAGCTGTTTTTT.

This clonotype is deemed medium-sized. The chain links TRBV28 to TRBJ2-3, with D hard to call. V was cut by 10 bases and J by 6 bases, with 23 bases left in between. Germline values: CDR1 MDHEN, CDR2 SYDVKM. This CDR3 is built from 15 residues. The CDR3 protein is CATQRYTDLSDTQYF. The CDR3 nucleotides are TGTGCCACGCAGAGATACACAGATCTATCGGATACGCAGTATTTT.

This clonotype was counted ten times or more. CDR3: CASSFDNYEQYF. The DNA of the CDR3 is TGCGCCAGCAGCTTTGACAACTACGAGCAGTACTTC. J is TRBJ2-7 and V is TRBV5-1; unclear D gene. CDR1 SGHRS and CDR2 YFSETQ come from the germline V gene. The CDR3 has 12 amino acids. V lost 2 bases and J 3 bases, leaving 6 bases between the germline ends.

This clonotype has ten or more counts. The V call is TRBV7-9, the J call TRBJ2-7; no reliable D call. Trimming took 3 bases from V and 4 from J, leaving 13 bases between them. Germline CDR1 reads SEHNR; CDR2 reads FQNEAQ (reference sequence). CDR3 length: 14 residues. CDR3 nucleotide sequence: TGTGCCAGCAGCTTTTCCGGAAACTCTTACGAGCAGTACTTC. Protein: CASSFSGNSYEQYF.

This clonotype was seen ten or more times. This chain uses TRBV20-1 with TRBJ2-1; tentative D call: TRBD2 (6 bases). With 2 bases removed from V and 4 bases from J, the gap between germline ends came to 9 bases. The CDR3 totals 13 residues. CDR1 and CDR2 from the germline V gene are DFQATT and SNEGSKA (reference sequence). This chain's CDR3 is CSARTGLYNEQFF. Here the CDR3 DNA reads TGCAGTGCTAGAACGGGACTTTACAATGAGCAGTTCTTC.

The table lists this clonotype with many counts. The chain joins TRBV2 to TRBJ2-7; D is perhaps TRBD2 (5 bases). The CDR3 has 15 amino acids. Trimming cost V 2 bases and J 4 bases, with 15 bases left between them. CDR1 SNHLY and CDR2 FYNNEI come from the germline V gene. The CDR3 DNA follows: TGTGCCAGCAGTGAAACCGGACCTCCGGGGTACGAGCAGTACTTC. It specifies CASSETGPPGYEQYF.

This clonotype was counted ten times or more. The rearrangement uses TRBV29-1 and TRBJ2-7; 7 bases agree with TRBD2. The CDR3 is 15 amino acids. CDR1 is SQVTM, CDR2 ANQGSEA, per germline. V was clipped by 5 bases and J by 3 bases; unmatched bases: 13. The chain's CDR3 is CSVRSQDGGGYEQYF. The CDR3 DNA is TGCAGCGTTCGAAGTCAGGACGGCGGGGGCTACGAGCAGTACTTC.

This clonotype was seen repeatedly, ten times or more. CDR3: CASSPGREETQYF. In nucleotides, the CDR3 is TGTGCCAGCAGCCCGGGACGTGAAGAGACCCAGTACTTC. This sequence joins TRBV11-1 and TRBJ2-5; TRBD1 or TRBD2 may be the D gene (5 bases each). Germline V CDR1 and CDR2: SGHAT, FQDESV (reference sequence). V was trimmed by 5 bases and J by 3 bases, leaving 10 bases between them. This CDR3 contains 13 residues.

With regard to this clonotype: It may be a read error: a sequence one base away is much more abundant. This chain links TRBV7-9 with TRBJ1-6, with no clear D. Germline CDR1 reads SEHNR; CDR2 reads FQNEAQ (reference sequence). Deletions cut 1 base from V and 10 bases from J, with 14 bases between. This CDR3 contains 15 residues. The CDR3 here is CASSLGAKVASPLHF. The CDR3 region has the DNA TGTGCCAGCAGCTTAGGGGCCAAGGTAGCGTCACCCCTCCACTTT.

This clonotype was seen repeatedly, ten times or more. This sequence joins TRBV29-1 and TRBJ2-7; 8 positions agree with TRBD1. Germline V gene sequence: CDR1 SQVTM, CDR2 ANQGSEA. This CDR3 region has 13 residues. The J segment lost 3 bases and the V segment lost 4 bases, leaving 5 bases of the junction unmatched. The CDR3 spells CSVGVRGLYEQYF. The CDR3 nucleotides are TGCAGCGTTGGGGTCAGGGGGCTCTACGAGCAGTACTTC.

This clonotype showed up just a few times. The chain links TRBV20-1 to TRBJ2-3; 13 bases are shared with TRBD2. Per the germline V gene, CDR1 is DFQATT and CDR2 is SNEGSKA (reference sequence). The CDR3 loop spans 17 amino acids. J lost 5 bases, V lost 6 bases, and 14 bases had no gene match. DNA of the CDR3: TGCAGTGCCCATACTAGCGGGGGGGGCCAGGGGGGAGATACGCAGTATTTT. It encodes CSAHTSGGGQGGDTQYF.

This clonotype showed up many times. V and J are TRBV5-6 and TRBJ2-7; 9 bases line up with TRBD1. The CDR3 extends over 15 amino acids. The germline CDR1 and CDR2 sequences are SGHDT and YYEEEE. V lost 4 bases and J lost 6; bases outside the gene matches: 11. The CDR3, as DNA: TGTGCCAGCAGCGCAACCGGGACAGGGCCCCTCGAGCAGTACTTC. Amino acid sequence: CASSATGTGPLEQYF.

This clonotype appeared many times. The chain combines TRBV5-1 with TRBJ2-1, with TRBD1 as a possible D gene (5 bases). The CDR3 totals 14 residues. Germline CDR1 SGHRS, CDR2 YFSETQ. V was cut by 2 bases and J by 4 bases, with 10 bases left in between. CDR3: CASSLKTAYNEQFF. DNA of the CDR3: TGCGCCAGCAGCTTAAAGACAGCGTACAATGAGCAGTTCTTC.

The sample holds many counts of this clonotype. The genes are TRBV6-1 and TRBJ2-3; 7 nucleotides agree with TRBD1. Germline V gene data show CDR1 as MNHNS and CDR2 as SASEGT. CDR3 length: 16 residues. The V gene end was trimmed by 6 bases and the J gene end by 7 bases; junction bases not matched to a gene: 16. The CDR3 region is CASSLRDPTGRNTQYF. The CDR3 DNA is TGTGCCAGCAGCCTGAGGGATCCGACAGGGAGAAATACGCAGTATTTT.

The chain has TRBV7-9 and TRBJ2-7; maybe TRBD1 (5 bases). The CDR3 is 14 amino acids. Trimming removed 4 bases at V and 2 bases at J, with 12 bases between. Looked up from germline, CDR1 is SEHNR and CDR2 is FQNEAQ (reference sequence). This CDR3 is CASSSSLTAYEQYF. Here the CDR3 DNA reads TGTGCCAGCAGCTCTTCATTGACAGCCTACGAGCAGTACTTC.

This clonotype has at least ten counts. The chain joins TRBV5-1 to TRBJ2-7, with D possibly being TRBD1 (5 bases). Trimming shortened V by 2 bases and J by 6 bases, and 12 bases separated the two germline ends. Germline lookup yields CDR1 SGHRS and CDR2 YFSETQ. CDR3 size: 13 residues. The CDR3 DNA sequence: TGCGCCAGCAGCTTTACAGGTTCCGCCGAGCAGTACTTC. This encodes CASSFTGSAEQYF.